This T cell receptor (beta chain) is drawn from a study of blood T cell repertoires in COVID-19. Profiled with immunoSEQ multiplex PCR; TCRdb holds only in-frame clones, not every one. The table records over 65,000 clones, under 80% of them present only once. CDR3 length equals 15 residues. Trimming pared 0 bases from V and 0 bases from J, leaving 8 bases between. Germline-derived CDR1 and CDR2 are SGDLS and YYNGEE. The V gene is TRBV9, the J gene TRBJ2-3; weak D call: TRBD2 (5 bases). The source material was peripheral blood. This clonotype was obtained from a man in his 60s with COVID-19, enrolled during active disease. CDR3 amino acids: CASSVVASSTDTQYF. The CDR3 region has the DNA TGTGCCAGCAGCGTAGTAGCGAGCAGCACAGATACGCAGTATTTT.